The sequence of this T cell receptor (beta chain) was determined in a study of blood T cell repertoires in COVID-19. Study in general: The origin of the acute and convalescent COVID-19 samples was the United States, Italy and Spain. Nucleic acid was either cDNA or gDNA, and it came from T cells, B-cell-depleted T cells, or PBMCs.

Methods used by the authors: Amplification of reference gene primers was used by the study to estimate nucleated cell counts. Repertoires were generated with immunoSEQ multiplex PCR, while TCRdb's copy carries only in-frame clones and drops some. The V and J calls and clone size are taken from that table; D and trimming were inferred from the DNA. The sample includes 170,000 or so clones, 85% to 90% of them seen just once. V shed 4 bases and J 7 bases; nucleotides not matched to a gene: 20. CDR3 length equals 18 residues. The germline V gene has CDR1 SGHKS and CDR2 YYEKEE (reference sequence). The sample consisted of peripheral blood. The TCR comes from a woman in her late teens or twenties who had recovered from COVID-19. The V call is TRBV5-5, the J call TRBJ1-2; the match to TRBD1 covers 9 bases. In nucleotides, the CDR3 is TGTGCCAGCAGCACCCTACAGGGGGCTAGCTTAGGGTCGGTTGGCTACACCTTC. Encoded protein: CASSTLQGASLGSVGYTF.